The TCR beta chain under discussion was sequenced for a study of blood T cell repertoires in COVID-19. Study at large: Researchers got acute and convalescent COVID-19 samples from the United States, Italy and Spain. T cells, B-cell-depleted T cells, or PBMCs supplied cDNA or gDNA.

Per germline, CDR1 LNHDA and CDR2 SQIVND (reference sequence). After removal of 7 bases from V and 4 bases from J, the junction contained 6 bases not matched to a gene. This CDR3 has 13 amino acids. In the original processing: Quantification of nucleated cells was approximated via reference gene primer amplification. The protocol was immunoSEQ multiplex PCR, while the TCRdb copy is restricted to in-frame clones and leaves out a portion. That table supplies the V and J calls and clone size; D and trimming were determined from the DNA. The sample records 100,000 to 120,000 clones, 60% to 80% being singletons.

The V and J genes are TRBV19 and TRBJ1-1; 7 nucleotides agree with TRBD1. Sequenced material: peripheral blood. This sequence originates from a woman of 80 years or more with active or convalescent COVID-19. CDR3 loop: CASTGQVGTEAFF. The DNA of the CDR3 is TGTGCCAGTACCGGACAGGTGGGCACTGAAGCTTTCTTT. The full variable domain, completed using reference TRBV19 and TRBJ1-1, is DGGITQSPKYLFRKEGQNVTLSCEQNLNHDAMYWYRQDPGQGLRLIYYSQIVNDFQKGDIAEGYSVSREKKESFPLTVTSAQKNPTAFYLCASTGQVGTEAFFGQGTRLTVV.